The 6 T cell receptor beta chains below all came from one sample that was sequenced in a study of blood T cell repertoires in COVID-19 (TCRdb year 2020). Libraries were made using the immunoSEQ multiplex PCR assay. In its TCRdb copy, this immuneACCESS table keeps in-frame sequences only and misses some clones. Where compared with another copy, unresolved V genes explain less than half of these, and the others have no known cause. In this sample the table shows around 63,000 clones, roughly 70% of which occur a single time. Roughly 18% of the sample lies in the top ten. The specimen was peripheral blood. The receptors were sampled from a woman aged 50 to 60 with active or convalescent COVID-19.

The chain joins TRBV5-1 to TRBJ1-1, with 11 bases identical to TRBD1. J was trimmed by 1 base and V by 5 bases; bases with no gene match: 7. From germline, CDR1 is SGHRS and CDR2 YFSETQ. CDR3 length: 16 residues. CDR3 sequence reads: CASRYGQGAANTEAFF. CDR3 nucleotide sequence: TGCGCCAGCAGATATGGACAGGGGGCGGCGAACACTGAAGCTTTCTTT.

This clone was recorded only once. J is TRBJ2-5 and V is TRBV5-1, with 8 positions matching TRBD1. The CDR3 is made up of 14 amino acids. Germline CDR1 SGHRS, CDR2 YFSETQ. J was trimmed by 5 bases and V by 4 bases; bases with no gene match: 7. As DNA, the CDR3 is TGCGCCAGCAGCCCGAGGACAGGGTGGGAGACCCAGTACTTC. Its translation is CASSPRTGWETQYF. The whole variable domain, remainder taken from reference TRBV5-1 and TRBJ2-5, is KAGVTQTPRYLIKTRGQQVTLSCSPISGHRSVSWYQQTPGQGLQFLFEYFSETQRNKGNFPGRFSGRQFSNSRSEMNVSTLELGDSALYLCASSPRTGWETQYFGPGTRLLVL.

V and J are TRBV5-1 and TRBJ2-2, with D unresolved. Germline V gene sequence: CDR1 SGHRS, CDR2 YFSETQ. Trimming removed 2 bases at V and 9 bases at J, with 5 bases between. This CDR3 comprises 11 residues. The CDR3 coding sequence is TGCGCCAGCAGCTTCGGTAGGGAGCTGTTTTTT. Protein: CASSFGRELFF.

V gene TRBV18 combines with J gene TRBJ1-4, with a weak D call TRBD1 (6 bases). This CDR3 has 15 residues. CDR1 is KGHSH and CDR2 is LQKENI in the germline V gene. Trimming cost V 2 bases and J 3 bases, with 10 bases left between them. Here the CDR3 DNA reads TGTGCCAGCTCACCAATGGGGGCGCCTAATGAAAAACTGTTTTTT. The encoded protein is CASSPMGAPNEKLFF.

V and J are TRBV20-1 and TRBJ2-3; 9 bases are a match to TRBD1. V was clipped by 3 bases and J by 5 bases; unmatched bases: 9. The CDR3 loop spans 15 amino acids. CDR1 is DFQATT and CDR2 is SNEGSKA in the germline V gene (reference sequence). CDR3 region: CSASLDRGDIDTQYF. CDR3 bases: TGCAGTGCTAGTCTGGACAGGGGAGATATAGATACGCAGTATTTT.

The V call is TRBV6-5, the J call TRBJ2-3; 8 positions agree with TRBD1. CDR3 length: 15 amino acids. Germline CDR1 reads MNHEY; CDR2 reads SVGAGI. V trimming: 6 bases; J trimming: 5 bases; junction bases outside the gene matches: 10. The CDR3 DNA reads TGTGCCAGCAGAAGGGGGCAGGGGGCTAAAGATACGCAGTATTTT. It specifies CASRRGQGAKDTQYF.